This TCR beta chain was sequenced during a study of CD8 T cells in Susac syndrome. Study observations and caveats: Clonal expansion was not seen in any Susac syndrome CD4+ T cell repertoire.

Trimming shortened V by 2 bases and J by 6 bases, and 14 bases separated the two germline ends. Germline loops: CDR1 SGHAT, CDR2 FQNNGV. The CDR3 has 14 amino acids. Sequencing of TCR beta covered CD8+ and CD4+ T cells obtained from blood. Diagnostic criteria defined recently for definite or probable disease were met by the Susac syndrome patients. Remarks on this clonotype: What it recognizes is unknown.

Random hexamers were used to reverse transcribe the RNA input (roughly 0.5 to 1 ug). The amplification used immunoSEQ multiplex PCR on TCR beta CDR3; it spanned 54 Vbeta and 13 Jbeta. TCRdb analysed the immunoSEQ multiplex PCR reads with MiXCR anew, one entry per CDR3 protein. The repertoire has about 240,000 distinct CDR3 sequences, almost 97% of them found once; the top ten carry around 0.093%. V is TRBV11-2 and J is TRBJ2-7, with a tentative D call TRBD2 (5 bases). This sequence originates from a human donor with Susac syndrome. Sequencing was carried out using CD4+ T cells from PBMCs. CDR3 nucleotides: TGTGCCAGCAGCTTAACTAGGGCGCTTACCGAGCAGTACTTC. It yields the protein CASSLTRALTEQYF.